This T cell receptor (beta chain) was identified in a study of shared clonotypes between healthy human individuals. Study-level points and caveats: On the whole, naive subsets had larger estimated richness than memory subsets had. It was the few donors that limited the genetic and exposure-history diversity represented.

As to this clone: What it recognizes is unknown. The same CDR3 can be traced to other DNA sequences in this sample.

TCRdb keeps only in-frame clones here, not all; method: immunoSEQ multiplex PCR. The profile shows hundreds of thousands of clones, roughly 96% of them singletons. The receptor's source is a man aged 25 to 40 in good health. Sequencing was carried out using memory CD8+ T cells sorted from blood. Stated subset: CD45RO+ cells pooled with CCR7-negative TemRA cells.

The CDR3 here is CASSVASGSYEQYF. CDR3 nucleotide sequence: TGTGCCAGCAGCGTAGCGAGCGGGAGTTACGAGCAGTACTTC. The gene calls are TRBV9 and TRBJ2-7; TRBD2 agrees at 8 bases. Germline loops: CDR1 SGDLS, CDR2 YYNGEE. Trimming at V came to 0 bases and at J to 4 bases, leaving 3 bases not matched to a gene. This CDR3 comprises 14 residues. Filled out from reference TRBV9 and TRBJ2-7, the complete variable domain reads DSGVTQTPKHLITATGQRVTLRCSPRSGDLSVYWYQQSLDQGLQFLIQYYNGEERAKGNILERFSAQQFPDLHSELNLSSLELGDSALYFCASSVASGSYEQYFGPGTRLTVT.